Below, 14 T cell receptor beta chains from the same sample are listed, as sequenced in a study of T-cell memory formation after mild COVID-19. TCRdb redid the calling of the 5' RACE reads with MiXCR, one entry per CDR3 protein. The profile shows tens of thousands of distinct CDR3 sequences, around 13% of them singletons. The sample comprised PBMCs or a T cell subset sorted from them (not recorded which). The receptors here all came from a young man who had mild COVID-19 (a few samples of this study predate the infection). Cell type and time point are not known.

The V and J genes are TRBV4-3 and TRBJ2-3; TRBD2 is a possible D gene (5 bases). The CDR3 is 14 residues long. CDR1 is LGHNA, CDR2 YSLEER, per germline. Trimming stripped 4 bases from V and 7 bases from J, with 15 bases between. For the CDR3, the DNA is TGCGCCAGCAGCCCCGAAGGACTGTCAAATACGCAGTATTTT. This codes for CASSPEGLSNTQYF.

The chain employs TRBV27 and TRBJ1-5, with unresolved D. Germline V gene sequence: CDR1 MNHEY, CDR2 SMNVEV (reference sequence). V was shortened by 5 bases and J by 2 bases, with 10 bases between the two germline ends. The CDR3 contains 14 residues. The CDR3 DNA follows: TGTGCCAGCAGTCGGGCCTTACGCAATCAGCCCCAGCATTTT. This gives the protein CASSRALRNQPQHF.

The V gene is TRBV2, the J gene TRBJ2-2, with TRBD2 matching over 9 bases. Germline-derived CDR1 and CDR2 are SNHLY and FYNNEI. The CDR3 is 16 residues long. Trimming took 7 bases from V and 0 from J; bases not matched to a gene: 6. As DNA, the CDR3 is TGTGCCAGCACTTCCCGACTAGCGGCGAACACCGGGGAGCTGTTTTTT. Its protein product is CASTSRLAANTGELFF.

The V and J genes are TRBV6-2 or TRBV6-3 and TRBJ2-7; 14 bases are a match to TRBD2. The germline V gene encodes CDR1 MNHEY and CDR2 SVGEGT. Trimming removed 8 bases from V and 0 bases from J; junction bases left unmatched: 3. This CDR3 comprises 15 residues. The CDR3 sequence: CASGGLAGDSYEQYF. CDR3 sequence (DNA): TGTGCCAGCGGGGGACTAGCGGGGGACTCCTACGAGCAGTACTTC.

This clonotype has ten or more counts. The chain links TRBV12-3 or TRBV12-4 to TRBJ2-1; D uncertain. V lost 1 base and J 4 bases, leaving 5 bases between the germline ends. This CDR3 spans 13 amino acids. CDR3 amino acids: CASSLDPYNEQFF. The CDR3 nucleotides are TGTGCCAGCAGTTTAGACCCTTACAATGAGCAGTTCTTC.

In its sample, this clonotype was seen a few times. The genes are TRBV4-3 and TRBJ2-1; TRBD2 matches 9 bases. The germline V gene encodes CDR1 LGHNA and CDR2 YSLEER. This CDR3 has 17 amino acids. After removal of 0 bases from V and 6 bases from J, the junction contained 9 bases not matched to a gene. CDR3 amino acids: CASSQDIERGVLNEQFF. CDR3 bases: TGCGCCAGCAGCCAAGATATCGAGCGGGGGGTTCTCAATGAGCAGTTCTTC.

This clonotype has more than one count but fewer than ten. The V and J genes are TRBV4-1 and TRBJ1-1, with 8 bases matching TRBD1. In germline, CDR1 is MGHRA, CDR2 YSYEKL. The J segment lost 8 bases and the V segment lost 6 bases, leaving 14 bases of the junction unmatched. This CDR3 has 15 amino acids. Here the CDR3 reads CASRYSGTGDGEAFF. The CDR3 DNA sequence: TGCGCCAGCAGATATTCCGGGACAGGCGATGGGGAAGCTTTCTTT.

The table lists this clonotype with many counts. The chain links TRBV7-9 to TRBJ2-3, with D unresolved. V was cut by 11 bases and J by 1 base, with 7 bases left in between. This CDR3 region has 11 residues. Germline CDR1 and CDR2: SEHNR and FQNEAQ (reference sequence). CDR3 bases: TGTGCCGGAAGGGGCACAGATACGCAGTATTTT. Its protein is CAGRGTDTQYF.

The chain combines TRBV7-9 with TRBJ2-1; D might be TRBD2 (6 bases). The V end lost 6 bases, the J end lost 4 bases, and 19 bases lay between the germline ends. This CDR3 is 16 amino acids long. CDR1 and CDR2 (germline): SEHNR, FQNEAQ (reference sequence). The CDR3 protein is CASRLPGDLLYNEQFF. The CDR3 DNA reads TGTGCCAGCAGACTACCCGGGGACTTACTTTACAATGAGCAGTTCTTC.

This clonotype was seen a handful of times. The genes are TRBV4-1 and TRBJ2-1; possibly TRBD1 or TRBD2 for D (8 bases each). The CDR3 consists of 15 residues. Per the germline V gene, CDR1 is MGHRA and CDR2 is YSYEKL. V lost 4 bases and J lost 8, with 18 bases in between. For the CDR3, the DNA is TGCGCCAGCAGCCTTGGACTAGCAGGGGGCGATGAGCAGTTCTTC. It specifies CASSLGLAGGDEQFF.

The chain joins TRBV6-6 to TRBJ2-1; TRBD2 matches 10 bases. CDR1 and CDR2 from the germline V gene are MNHNY and SVGAGI (reference sequence). This CDR3 spans 13 amino acids. CDR3 sequence: CAGAGGPYNEQFF. For the CDR3, the DNA is TGTGCGGGAGCGGGGGGGCCTTACAATGAGCAGTTCTTC.

This clonotype was recorded a few times. The rearrangement joins TRBV12-3 or TRBV12-4 to TRBJ2-1; no clear D. The CDR3 consists of 13 residues. Trimming removed 3 bases at V and 8 bases at J, with 11 bases between. Written as DNA, the CDR3 is TGTGCCAGCAGTTTGTACAACAACGATGAGCAGTTCTTC. Its translation is CASSLYNNDEQFF.

The sample holds a few counts of this clonotype. This chain joins TRBV28 and TRBJ2-1; D tentatively fits TRBD1 or TRBD2 (6 bases each). The CDR3 is 13 amino acids. Germline CDR1 reads MDHEN; CDR2 reads SYDVKM. V was shortened by 9 bases and J by 8 bases, with 17 bases between the two germline ends. This chain's CDR3 is CASRFGGHHEQFF. The CDR3 region has the DNA TGTGCCAGTCGGTTTGGGGGGCACCATGAGCAGTTCTTC. Drawing the rest from reference TRBV28 and TRBJ2-1, the complete variable domain is DVKVTQSSRYLVKRTGEKVFLECVQDMDHENMFWYRQDPGLGLRLIYFSYDVKMKEKGDIPEGYSVSREKKERFSLILESASTNQTSMYLCASRFGGHHEQFFGPGTRLTVL.

This clonotype has just a few counts. The chain joins TRBV5-1 to TRBJ1-1; the D gene is possibly TRBD1 (5 bases). V lost 4 bases and J lost 1, with 11 bases in between. Germline CDR1 and CDR2: SGHRS and YFSETQ. The CDR3 has 14 amino acids. CDR3 sequence: CASSPGGRNTEAFF. CDR3 nucleotides: TGCGCCAGCAGCCCGGGGGGGAGGAACACTGAAGCTTTCTTT.